The source of this TCR beta chain is a study of CD8+ T cells in alopecia areata. V lost 1 base to trimming and J lost 0 bases, with 10 bases between them. The CDR3 totals 14 residues. Germline loops: CDR1 GTSNPN, CDR2 SVGIG (reference sequence). The authors extracted RNA and reverse transcribed it into cDNA as the sequencing template. Libraries were prepared by immunoSEQ multiplex PCR; TCRdb keeps only in-frame clonotypes and omits some of them. The table has over 150,000 clones, about 60% seen once. As regards this clone: The target antigen is unknown.

Described treatment: oral pan-JAK inhibitor, 5-10 mg twice daily. The study's findings and limits: Scalp repertoires also include resident alphabeta T cells from normal skin.

The chain links TRBV30 to TRBJ2-7; D call uncertain. The sample in question was CD4+ T cells sorted from blood, obtained at week 24, from a patient treated with tofacitinib. The TCR originated in a human donor with alopecia areata. CDR3 sequence (DNA): TGTGCCTGGAGTGACAAGGTTAGCTCCTACGAGCAGTACTTC. Amino acids: CAWSDKVSSYEQYF.